This T cell receptor (beta chain) comes out of a study of blood T cell repertoires in COVID-19. The CDR3 extends over 13 amino acids. Trimming cost V 2 bases and J 8 bases; bases outside gene matches: 7. CDR1 and CDR2 (germline): GTSNPN, SVGIG (reference sequence). Using immunoSEQ multiplex PCR, the repertoire was profiled, and TCRdb retains in-frame clones only, with some absent. Of 88,000 or so clones in the sample, approximately 86% were seen once. This chain links TRBV30 with TRBJ1-2, with 8 bases that match TRBD1. The sequencing input was peripheral blood. The TCR comes from a man in his sixties with acute or convalescent COVID-19. CDR3 region: CAWSPPDRAGYTF. The CDR3 region has the DNA TGTGCCTGGAGTCCCCCGGACAGGGCCGGCTACACCTTC.